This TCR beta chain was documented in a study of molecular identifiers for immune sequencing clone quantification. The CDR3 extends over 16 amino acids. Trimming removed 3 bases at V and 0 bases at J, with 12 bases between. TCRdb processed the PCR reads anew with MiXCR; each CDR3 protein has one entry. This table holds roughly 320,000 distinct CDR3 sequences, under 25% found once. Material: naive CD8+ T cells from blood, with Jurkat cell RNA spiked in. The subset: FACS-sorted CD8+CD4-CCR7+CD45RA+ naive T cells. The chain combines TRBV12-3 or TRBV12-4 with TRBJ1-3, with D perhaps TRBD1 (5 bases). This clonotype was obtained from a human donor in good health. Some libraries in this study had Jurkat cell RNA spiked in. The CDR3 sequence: CASSFSGLPSGNTIYF. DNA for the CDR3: TGTGCCAGCAGTTTTTCAGGGCTGCCCTCTGGAAACACCATATATTTT.